The 20 T cell receptor beta chains in this list originate from one sample, sequenced in a study of monozygotic twins with inflammatory bowel disease. TCRdb reworked the 5' RACE reads into one entry per CDR3 protein, no DNA. Reported are approximately 420,000 distinct CDR3 sequences; the ten largest clones contain 2% to 3%. The sequenced sample was blood. The receptors derive from a human donor with ulcerative colitis or Crohn's disease, or a healthy co-twin of an affected twin (not recorded which).

The chain couples TRBV11-2 to TRBJ2-2; TCRdb lists TRBD1, though no DNA is available to test this call. Germline CDR1 and CDR2: SGHAT and FQNNGV. This CDR3 region has 19 residues. This CDR3 reads CASSLFPPCLRANTGELFF.

The J gene is TRBJ2-1, the V gene TRBV4-2; TCRdb indicates TRBD1, and absent DNA this call remains unverified. Germline assignment: CDR1 LGHNA and CDR2 YNFKEQ. The CDR3 length is 11 residues. The CDR3 here is CASKGDNEQFF.

The chain employs TRBV7-9 and TRBJ2-5; TCRdb's D call of TRBD2 is untestable without DNA. Germline CDR1 is SEHNR and CDR2 is FQNEAQ (reference sequence). The CDR3 loop spans 13 amino acids. CDR3 amino acids: CASRSGGGETQYF.

This chain connects TRBV5-6 to TRBJ2-1. This CDR3 is 12 amino acids long. Germline CDR1 SGHDT, CDR2 YYEEEE. The CDR3 sequence is CASSALLDEQFF.

The rearrangement uses TRBV4-3 and TRBJ2-1. The CDR3 runs 15 residues. Germline V gives CDR1 LGHNA, CDR2 YSLEER. CDR3 loop: CASSLSGRTYNEQFF.

This rearrangement joins TRBV19 to TRBJ1-4; the TRBD1 assignment by TCRdb is unverifiable without DNA. CDR1 and CDR2 from the germline V gene are LNHDA and SQIVND (reference sequence). The CDR3 runs 14 residues. The CDR3 sequence: CASRAWATDEKLFF.

This rearrangement joins TRBV12-3 or TRBV12-4 to TRBJ1-2; TCRdb names TRBD1, which stays unverified in the absence of DNA. CDR3 length: 14 residues. Here the CDR3 reads CASSNTGGVSGYTF.

V is TRBV20-1 and J is TRBJ1-1. This CDR3 contains 14 residues. The germline V gene has CDR1 DFQATT and CDR2 SNEGSKA (reference sequence). CDR3 region: CSARVGALLTEAFF.

V and J are TRBV7-2 and TRBJ2-2. CDR1 SGHTA and CDR2 FQGNSA come from the germline V gene. The CDR3 is 16 amino acids. Here the CDR3 reads CASSLSGRRVTGELFF.

V usage is TRBV7-2 and J usage is TRBJ2-2; TCRdb lists TRBD1, though no DNA is available to test this call. The CDR3 loop spans 17 amino acids. Germline CDR1 is SGHTA and CDR2 is FQGNSA. CDR3 sequence reads: CASSYRGGHLNTGELFF.

V is TRBV10-3 and J is TRBJ1-1. Germline assignment: CDR1 ENHRY and CDR2 SYGVKD. This CDR3 comprises 13 residues. Here the CDR3 reads CAISETRHTEAFF.

V and J are TRBV13 and TRBJ1-2. This CDR3 has 13 residues. Per germline, CDR1 PRHDT and CDR2 FYEKMQ (reference sequence). This CDR3 reads CASSLVAGYGYTF.

V and J are TRBV6-1 and TRBJ2-6; TCRdb outputs TRBD1, but without DNA this stays unchecked. CDR3 size: 19 residues. Germline CDR1 MNHNS, CDR2 SASEGT. The CDR3: CASSEKARTASSGANVLTF.

The V gene is TRBV28, the J gene TRBJ2-7; the TCRdb D gene call, TRBD2, has no DNA to confirm it. This CDR3 has 15 amino acids. The V gene's germline CDR1 is MDHEN and CDR2 SYDVKM. The CDR3 sequence: CASNLVGTLSYEQYF.

This chain uses TRBV15 with TRBJ1-3; TCRdb's D gene call, TRBD1, goes unchecked for lack of DNA. The CDR3 runs 14 residues. The V gene's germline CDR1 is LNHNV and CDR2 YYDKDF (reference sequence). This CDR3 is CAIGTGTFRNTIYF.

The J gene is TRBJ2-1, the V gene TRBV7-2; the D call from TCRdb, TRBD1, cannot be confirmed without DNA. Germline V lookup: CDR1 SGHTA, CDR2 FQGNSA. The CDR3 consists of 14 residues. The CDR3 loop reads CASSSRPAGDEQFF.

CDR3 residues: CASSPGRGVLYEQYF. V gene TRBV5-1 combines with J gene TRBJ2-7; lacking DNA, the TRBD1 call made by TCRdb goes unchecked. Germline V gene lookup returns CDR1 SGHRS and CDR2 YFSETQ. CDR3 length: 15 amino acids.

The chain is built from TRBV20-1 and TRBJ1-2; TCRdb calls TRBD1, which cannot be checked without DNA. CDR1 DFQATT and CDR2 SNEGSKA come from the germline V gene (reference sequence). The CDR3 consists of 13 residues. CDR3 in amino acids: CSARETGHEGFTF.

The CDR3 sequence is CASRRLAENYNEQFF. J is TRBJ2-1 and V is TRBV27; the D gene TCRdb calls, TRBD2, cannot be checked with no DNA. Germline values: CDR1 MNHEY, CDR2 SMNVEV (reference sequence). The CDR3 totals 15 residues.

The gene calls are TRBV27 and TRBJ2-3. The CDR3 sequence is 15 residues long. Germline CDR1 MNHEY, CDR2 SMNVEV (reference sequence). The CDR3 region is CASSYLRSAADTQYF.